The 3 T cell receptor beta chains listed next were all sequenced from one sample in a study of cytomegalovirus exposure and HLA in healthy donors. In the PCR, 60 Vbeta and 13 Jbeta primers were used. Produced via immunoSEQ multiplex PCR; TCRdb's table is partial and in-frame only. Here the sample spans around 100,000 clones, roughly 78% being singletons. The sample comprised PBMCs. Receptors were obtained from a male donor in good health and CMV-seropositive.

The chain links TRBV2 to TRBJ1-4; 9 nucleotides match TRBD1. CDR3 size: 14 residues. Germline-derived CDR1 and CDR2 are SNHLY and FYNNEI. Trimming removed 5 bases from V and 5 bases from J; junction bases left unmatched: 3. The chain's CDR3 is CASSRQGGNEKLFF. CDR3 coding DNA: TGTGCCAGCAGTAGACAGGGGGGAAATGAAAAACTGTTTTTT.

The chain recombines TRBV28 with TRBJ2-5; tentative D call: TRBD2 (6 bases). Germline CDR1 and CDR2: MDHEN and SYDVKM. The CDR3 consists of 14 residues. V lost 7 bases, J lost 5 bases, and 17 bases lay in between. In DNA, the CDR3 is TGTGCCAGCACCATGGGGGGTAGCGTGGAGACCCAGTACTTC. The encoded protein is CASTMGGSVETQYF.

This chain uses TRBV19 with TRBJ2-7; TRBD2 aligns across 9 bases. The trim removed 6 bases at V and 3 bases at J, leaving 9 bases unmatched. Germline assignment: CDR1 LNHDA and CDR2 SQIVND (reference sequence). The CDR3 runs to 15 residues. The CDR3 loop reads CASRETSGRSYEQYF. The CDR3 DNA reads TGTGCCAGTAGGGAAACTAGCGGGCGAAGCTACGAGCAGTACTTC. The full variable domain, in which reference TRBV19 and TRBJ2-7 provide the parts outside the CDR3, is DGGITQSPKYLFRKEGQNVTLSCEQNLNHDAMYWYRQDPGQGLRLIYYSQIVNDFQKGDIAEGYSVSREKKESFPLTVTSAQKNPTAFYLCASRETSGRSYEQYFGPGTRLTVT.